This TCR beta chain was sequenced for a study of graft-versus-host responses after intestinal transplantation. Study information: Induction using anti-thymocyte globulin, followed by tacrolimus and steroids for two to three years, was given to all recipients. Findings and limits, study-wide: Among recipient marrow samples, GvH clones were found; some appeared first in ileum or blood. Some patients had graft-donor T cell macrochimerism, and their allografts showed high graft-versus-host to host-versus-graft clonal ratios.

Libraries were prepared by immunoSEQ multiplex PCR; TCRdb keeps only in-frame clonotypes and omits some of them. The sample contains 6,400 or so clones, around 91% of which appear only once. As to this clone: Its antigen is not identified.

The germline V and J ends were trimmed by 6 bases and 4 bases, with 13 bases remaining between them. The CDR3 contains 15 residues. CDR1 and CDR2 (germline): MNHEY, SMNVEV (reference sequence). The sample consisted of PBMCs, taken 83 days after transplant. This chain connects TRBV27 to TRBJ1-6; TRBD1 might be the D (5 bases). The sequence came from a human patient who received an intestinal transplant, so some T cells may come from the graft donor. The CDR3 nucleotides are TGTGCCAGCAGCCGGGCAGGGTCGTATAATTCACCCCTCCACTTT. Its protein product is CASSRAGSYNSPLHF.